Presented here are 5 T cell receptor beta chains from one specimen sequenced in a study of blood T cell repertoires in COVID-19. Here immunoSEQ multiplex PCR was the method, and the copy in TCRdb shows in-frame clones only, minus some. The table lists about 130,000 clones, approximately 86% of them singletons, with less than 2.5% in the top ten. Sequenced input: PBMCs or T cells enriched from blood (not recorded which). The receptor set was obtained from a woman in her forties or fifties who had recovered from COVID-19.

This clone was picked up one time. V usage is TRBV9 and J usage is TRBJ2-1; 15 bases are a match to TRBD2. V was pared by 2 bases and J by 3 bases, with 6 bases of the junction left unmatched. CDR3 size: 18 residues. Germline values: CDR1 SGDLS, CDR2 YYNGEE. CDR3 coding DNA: TGTGCCAGCAGCGTCGTAGGACTAGCGGGGGGGGACTACAATGAGCAGTTCTTC. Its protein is CASSVVGLAGGDYNEQFF.

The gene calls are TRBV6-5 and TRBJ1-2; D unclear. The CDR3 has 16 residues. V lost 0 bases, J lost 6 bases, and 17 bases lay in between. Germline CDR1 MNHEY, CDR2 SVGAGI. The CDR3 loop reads CASSYSRLSTLDGYTF. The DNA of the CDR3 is TGTGCCAGCAGTTACTCGAGACTCAGCACCTTAGATGGCTACACCTTC.

The CDR3 spells CASSMIDQDTEAFF. The CDR3 DNA follows: TGTGCCAGCAGCATGATAGATCAGGACACTGAAGCTTTCTTT. The chain recombines TRBV5-6 with TRBJ1-1; no firm D call. This CDR3 region has 14 residues. V was trimmed by 4 bases and J by 3 bases, leaving 13 bases between them. Germline assignment: CDR1 SGHDT and CDR2 YYEEEE.

The CDR3 here is CASSQAGRGQPQHF. The CDR3 bases are TGCGCCAGCAGCCAAGCGGGCAGGGGTCAGCCCCAGCATTTT. The V and J genes are TRBV4-1 and TRBJ1-5, with D perhaps TRBD1 (6 bases). V lost 1 base and J lost 6, with 10 bases in between. Germline CDR1 is MGHRA and CDR2 is YSYEKL. The CDR3 length is 14 residues.

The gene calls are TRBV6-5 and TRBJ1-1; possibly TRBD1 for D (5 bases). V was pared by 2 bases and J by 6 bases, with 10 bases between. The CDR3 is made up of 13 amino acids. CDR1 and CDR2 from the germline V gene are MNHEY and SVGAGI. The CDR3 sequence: CASSYIGGAEAFF. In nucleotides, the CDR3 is TGTGCCAGCAGTTACATCGGGGGTGCTGAAGCTTTCTTT.